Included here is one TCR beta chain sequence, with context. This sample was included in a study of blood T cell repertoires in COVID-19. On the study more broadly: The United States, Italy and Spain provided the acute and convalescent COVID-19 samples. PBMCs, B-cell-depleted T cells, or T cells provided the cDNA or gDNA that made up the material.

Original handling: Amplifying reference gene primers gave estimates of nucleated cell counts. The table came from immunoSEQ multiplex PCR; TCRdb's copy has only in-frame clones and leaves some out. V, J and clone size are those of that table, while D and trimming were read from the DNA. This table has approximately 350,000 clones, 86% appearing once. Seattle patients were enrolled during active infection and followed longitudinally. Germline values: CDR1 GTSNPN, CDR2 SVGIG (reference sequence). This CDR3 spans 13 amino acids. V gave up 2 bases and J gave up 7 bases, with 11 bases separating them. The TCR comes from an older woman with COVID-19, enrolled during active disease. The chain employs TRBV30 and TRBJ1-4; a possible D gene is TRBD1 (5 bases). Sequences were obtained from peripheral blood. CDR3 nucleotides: TGTGCCTGGAGTAGGGGCTATGGTGAAAAACTGTTTTTT. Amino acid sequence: CAWSRGYGEKLFF.